A selection of T cell receptor beta chains follows, all from one sample in a study of T-cell reconstitution after alpha-beta-depleted transplantation in children. TCRdb recomputed calls from the PCR reads with MiXCR, one row per CDR3 protein. The sample contains 600,000 to 700,000 distinct CDR3 sequences, 16% of which appear only once. The specimen was PBMCs from the stem cell graft donor, collected from the stem cell graft. The receptors derive from a human donor who donated a stem cell graft to a child with acute myeloid leukemia. Each CDR3 is given with its conserved first and last residue. D genes are given only for firm matches. Clone size is shown for a subset of rows, as once, few, many or a class of expanded clone.

v_call	d_call	j_call	clone_size	cdr3_nt	cdr3_aa
TRBV20-1	TRBD2	TRBJ2-1	many	TGCAGTGCTATCCCATGGACTAGCGGGGGGAATGAGCAGTTCTTC	CSAIPWTSGGNEQFF
TRBV29-1	.	TRBJ2-1	few	TGCAGCGTTGGCACAGGGTCCTACAATGAGCAGTTCTTC	CSVGTGSYNEQFF
TRBV20-1	TRBD1	TRBJ2-2	many	TGCAGTGCTATTCGGACAGGGAGGCCCGGGGAGCTGTTTTTT	CSAIRTGRPGELFF
TRBV20-1	.	TRBJ2-3	many	TGCAGTGCTAGAGACAGGGTCAGCACAGATACGCAGTATTTT	CSARDRVSTDTQYF
TRBV20-1	.	TRBJ1-1	many	TGCAGTGCTAGGGAGGGTTGGGGCCCGGACACTGAAGCTTTCTTT	CSAREGWGPDTEAFF
TRBV20-1	TRBD2	TRBJ2-1	.	TGCAGTGCTAGTCGAACTAGCGGGGCCCACAATGAGCAGTTCTTC	CSASRTSGAHNEQFF
TRBV20-1	.	TRBJ1-1	many	TGCAGTGCTAGACCTTACGCGAGTGTGGCAATGAGGAACACTGAAGCTTTCTTT	CSARPYASVAMRNTEAFF
TRBV7-2	TRBD1	TRBJ2-5	few	TGTGCCAGCAGCTCGGCCCGGGACAGGCAAGAGACCCAGTACTTC	CASSSARDRQETQYF
TRBV5-1	TRBD1	TRBJ2-3	.	TGCGCCAGCAGCTTGGACGGACAGGGACTTACAGATACGCAGTATTTT	CASSLDGQGLTDTQYF
TRBV27	.	TRBJ2-2	.	TGTGCCAGCAGTTTGGGTTACGGGGAGCTGTTTTTT	CASSLGYGELFF
TRBV12-3/TRBV12-4	.	TRBJ1-1	once	TGTGCCAGCAGTTTAACGGGGGGGGATGAAGCTTTCTTT	CASSLTGGDEAFF
TRBV4-3	.	TRBJ2-3	few	TGCGCCAGCAGCCAAGATATGACAGATACGCAGTATTTT	CASSQDMTDTQYF
TRBV5-1	TRBD1	TRBJ1-1	few	TGCGCCAGCAGCCCGGGACAGGGGACGAACACTGAAGCTTTCTTT	CASSPGQGTNTEAFF
TRBV20-1	TRBD1	TRBJ1-1	few	TGCAGTGCTAGAGGGGACAGGGGGCGCATCGAAGCTTTCTTT	CSARGDRGRIEAFF
TRBV29-1	.	TRBJ2-2	many	TGCAGCGTCAAGGGGGGCACCGGGGAGCTGTTTTTT	CSVKGGTGELFF
TRBV12-3/TRBV12-4	.	TRBJ1-2	.	TGTGCCAGCAGATCCGGACAGTTCAACTATGGCTACACCTTC	CASRSGQFNYGYTF
TRBV20-1	TRBD2	TRBJ2-3	many	TGCAGTGCTAGAGTGAGTTATGTAGGGCGGGGGGCCCGCACAGATACGCAGTATTTT	CSARVSYVGRGARTDTQYF
TRBV9	TRBD2	TRBJ2-1	many	TGTGCCAGCAGCGAGGGGACTAGCGGGGGGGCTATCGCCTACAATGAGCAGTTCTTC	CASSEGTSGGAIAYNEQFF
TRBV7-3	.	TRBJ2-1	many	TGTGCCAGCCTTCTCCATCCCCGGTCGAATGAGCAGTTCTTC	CASLLHPRSNEQFF
TRBV18	.	TRBJ2-6	.	TGTGCCAGCTCACCACCGTATGGTGCGAGCTCTGGGGCCAACGTCCTGACTTTC	CASSPPYGASSGANVLTF
TRBV7-9	.	TRBJ1-1	.	TGTGCCAGCAGCGATGGTGGGATTCCGAACACTGAAGCTTTCTTT	CASSDGGIPNTEAFF
TRBV7-3	.	TRBJ2-7	.	TGTGCCAGCAGCTTAACGGGGGGTCTCGGCGAGCAGTACTTC	CASSLTGGLGEQYF
TRBV15	.	TRBJ2-1	.	TGTGCCACCACTTCGGCTGGCCCCCTGGGAGAGCAGTTCTTC	CATTSAGPLGEQFF
TRBV5-1	TRBD1	TRBJ2-3	.	TGCGCCAGCAGCCGGCTGGGACAGGCGGAAGATACGCAGTATTTT	CASSRLGQAEDTQYF
TRBV29-1	.	TRBJ1-2	many	TGCAGCGTTGAAGTGACAGGCTATGGCTACACCTTC	CSVEVTGYGYTF
TRBV9	.	TRBJ2-7	many	TGTGCCAGCAGTCGCCTAGGGGACGGCGAGCAGTACTTC	CASSRLGDGEQYF
TRBV20-1	.	TRBJ1-6	many	TGCAGTGCTAGAGTGGCCAGGGATAATTCACCCCTCCACTTT	CSARVARDNSPLHF
TRBV20-1	.	TRBJ1-1	many	TGCAGTGCTAGTCCGGCAGGGGCGGCCACTGAAGCTTTCTTT	CSASPAGAATEAFF
TRBV27	TRBD1	TRBJ2-4	many	TGTGCCAGCAGTTTAGGAGGACAGGGGATTGACATTCAGTACTTC	CASSLGGQGIDIQYF
TRBV7-9	.	TRBJ1-2	.	TGTGCCAGCAGCAGTGCTTGGGAAGGCTACACCTTC	CASSSAWEGYTF
TRBV9	.	TRBJ2-3	.	TGTGCCAGCAGCGTAGAGGAGGGGTTTGGGACAGATACGCAGTATTTT	CASSVEEGFGTDTQYF
TRBV7-2	.	TRBJ2-3	.	TGTGCCAGCAGCTTCACGCTGGTTGGGGCCACAGATACGCAGTATTTT	CASSFTLVGATDTQYF
TRBV3-1	TRBD1	TRBJ2-7	few	TGTGCCAGCAGCCAAGATAGGACAGGGCTTTCCTACGAGCAGTACTTC	CASSQDRTGLSYEQYF
TRBV7-2	TRBD1	TRBJ2-3	.	TGTGCCAGCAGCTCGGGACAGGTGGGGGATACGCAGTATTTT	CASSSGQVGDTQYF
TRBV10-1	TRBD2	TRBJ2-3	many	TGCGCCAGCAGTGAGTCATATAGCGGGGCAGATACGCAGTATTTT	CASSESYSGADTQYF
TRBV6-5	.	TRBJ2-7	many	TGTGCCAGCAGTTCCGGGGCCCCCTACGAGCAGTACTTC	CASSSGAPYEQYF
TRBV20-1	.	TRBJ1-2	many	TGCAGTGCTAGAGGGGTGCGGCAGTCTAACTATGGCTACACCTTC	CSARGVRQSNYGYTF
TRBV5-6	TRBD1	TRBJ1-5	many	TGTGCCAGCAGCTTGTTGGGTGAGACAGGGAATCAGCCCCAGCATTTT	CASSLLGETGNQPQHF
TRBV7-9	.	TRBJ2-3	few	TGTGCCAGCAGCTTAACCCCGCCGAGCACAGATACGCAGTATTTT	CASSLTPPSTDTQYF
TRBV25-1	.	TRBJ1-1	few	TGTGCCAGCAGTGAGTACTACGACCCCACTGAAGCTTTCTTT	CASSEYYDPTEAFF
TRBV20-1	.	TRBJ2-3	few	TGCAGTGCTAGGGGGGCTAACACAGATACGCAGTATTTT	CSARGANTDTQYF
TRBV7-9	.	TRBJ2-2	.	TGTGCCAGCAGCCCCTCGTGGGGGTCCGGGGAGCTGTTTTTT	CASSPSWGSGELFF
TRBV7-9	.	TRBJ1-2	few	TGTGCCAGCAGCTCTCCCATCATCCAGGTCCAGACTGGCTACACCTTC	CASSSPIIQVQTGYTF
TRBV24-1	.	TRBJ2-5	few	TGTGCCACCAGTGATTTGCCGGGGGAGACCCAGTACTTC	CATSDLPGETQYF
TRBV5-1	.	TRBJ2-2	.	TGCGCCAGCAGCTTATTCCTTCGGGGAGAAAACACCGGGGAGCTGTTTTTT	CASSLFLRGENTGELFF
TRBV14	.	TRBJ2-7	.	TGTGCCAGCAGCCAAGATACCGGCAGTGCCTACGAGCAGTACTTC	CASSQDTGSAYEQYF
TRBV6-6	TRBD1	TRBJ1-1	.	TGTGCCGGTGGAAACAGGGGTGCCACTGAAGCTTTCTTT	CAGGNRGATEAFF
TRBV10-1	.	TRBJ1-3	few	TGCGCCAGCATGGCTGGAAACACCATATATTTT	CASMAGNTIYF
TRBV24-1	.	TRBJ2-1	.	TGTGCCACCAGTGATTATGGGGGGGCCGATGAGCAGTTCTTC	CATSDYGGADEQFF
TRBV25-1	.	TRBJ1-2	.	TGTGCCAGCAGGGGGCTTGGAAGACAGGCTAACTATGGCTACACCTTC	CASRGLGRQANYGYTF
TRBV7-3	.	TRBJ2-7	.	TGTGCCAGCAGCTTAAACGCGGCCTCCTACGAGCAGTACTTC	CASSLNAASYEQYF
TRBV7-9	TRBD1	TRBJ1-2	few	TGTGCCAGCAGCTTAGCACAGGGGATTTATGGCTACACCTTC	CASSLAQGIYGYTF
TRBV12-3/TRBV12-4	.	TRBJ2-7	many	TGTGCCAGCAGTTTACAGGGCCTGAGGAACGAGCAGTACTTC	CASSLQGLRNEQYF
TRBV20-1	TRBD1	TRBJ1-5	.	TGCAGTGCTAGAGATCCGGAGGGGGCAGGGCAGCCCCAGCATTTT	CSARDPEGAGQPQHF
TRBV7-2	.	TRBJ2-5	few	TGTGCCAGCAGCTTAGTGGGGGCCTGGGAGACCCAGTACTTC	CASSLVGAWETQYF
TRBV7-9	.	TRBJ1-6	.	TGTGCCAGCAGCTTAGCAGGGGAGCATTCACCCCTCCACTTT	CASSLAGEHSPLHF
TRBV11-2	.	TRBJ2-1	.	TGTGCCAGCGAAACTCTGCCTGGCAATGAGCAGTTCTTC	CASETLPGNEQFF
TRBV20-1	TRBD1	TRBJ2-5	few	TGCAGTGCTAGAGACGGACAGGGGAGAGGGGAGACCCAGTACTTC	CSARDGQGRGETQYF
TRBV20-1	TRBD1	TRBJ1-1	many	TGCAGTGCTCCTAGGGACAGGGTACTGAACACTGAAGCTTTCTTT	CSAPRDRVLNTEAFF